This T cell receptor (beta chain) was obtained from a study of OX40 agonist ivuxolimab in advanced cancers. Produced via immunoSEQ multiplex PCR; TCRdb's table is partial and in-frame only. Of 70,000 to 75,000 clones in the sample, roughly 84% were seen once. Germline V CDR1 and CDR2: SNHLY, FYNNEI. Trimming left V 6 bases short and J 3 bases short, with 14 bases between. The CDR3 contains 15 residues. This clonotype was sampled from an adult with an advanced solid tumor such as melanoma, head and neck, liver or kidney cancer. V usage is TRBV2 and J usage is TRBJ1-4; no firm D call. The sample was CD4+ or CD8+ T cells sorted from blood, taken in a trial of the OX40 agonist ivuxolimab. CDR3 DNA sequence: TGTGCCAGCAGGGGAACGGCGGCATCTAATGAAAAACTGTTTTTT. As protein: CASRGTAASNEKLFF. Combining the CDR3 with reference TRBV2 and TRBJ1-4 gives the whole variable domain EPEVTQTPSHQVTQMGQEVILRCVPISNHLYFYWYRQILGQKVEFLVSFYNNEISEKSEIFDDQFSVERPDGSNFTLKIRSTKLEDSAMYFCASRGTAASNEKLFFGSGTQLSVL.